A single sample is the source of the 23 T cell receptor beta chains below, sequenced in a study of cytomegalovirus exposure and HLA in healthy donors. The PCR ran on 60 Vbeta and 13 Jbeta primers. Clones were sequenced by immunoSEQ multiplex PCR, and TCRdb holds only the in-frame ones, with some missing. The sample has some 76,000 clones, just under 80% seen once. Specimen: PBMCs. These receptors all come from a woman in her thirties or forties in good health and CMV-seropositive.

V and J are TRBV2 and TRBJ2-7; the match to TRBD1 covers 10 bases. Trimming at V came to 6 bases and at J to 5 bases, leaving 7 bases not matched to a gene. The germline gives CDR1 SNHLY, CDR2 FYNNEI. The CDR3 runs to 14 residues. CDR3 protein: CASSVGQGIDEQYF. CDR3 bases: TGTGCCAGCAGCGTGGGACAGGGGATCGACGAGCAGTACTTC.

The chain combines TRBV28 with TRBJ1-2; possible D gene TRBD1, 6 bases. There are 12 residues in the CDR3. The V gene's germline CDR1 is MDHEN and CDR2 SYDVKM. V was shortened by 6 bases and J by 5 bases, with 10 bases between the two germline ends. The CDR3 here is CASSTGLYGYTF. CDR3 sequence (DNA): TGTGCCAGCAGCACAGGGTTATATGGCTACACCTTC.

This chain joins TRBV5-5 and TRBJ2-2; 7 bases line up with TRBD1. Germline values: CDR1 SGHKS, CDR2 YYEKEE (reference sequence). The CDR3 contains 15 residues. V was pared by 1 base and J by 4 bases, with 4 bases of the junction left unmatched. CDR3 coding DNA: TGTGCCAGCAGCTTGCAGGGGGTGAGCACCGGGGAGCTGTTTTTT. It codes for CASSLQGVSTGELFF.

Only one count was recorded for this clone. The gene calls are TRBV13 and TRBJ1-5; D is ambiguous. The V end lost 1 base, the J end lost 6 bases, and 13 bases lay between the germline ends. CDR1 is PRHDT, CDR2 FYEKMQ, per germline (reference sequence). The CDR3 loop spans 15 amino acids. The CDR3 loop is CASSLAGIGSQPQHF. In DNA, the CDR3 is TGTGCCAGCAGCTTAGCAGGTATAGGGAGTCAGCCCCAGCATTTT.

The rearrangement joins TRBV11-3 to TRBJ2-7; 10 nucleotides match TRBD1. After removal of 5 bases from V and 3 bases from J, the junction contained 4 bases not matched to a gene. The CDR3 runs 14 residues. From germline, CDR1 is SGHNT and CDR2 YENEEA. The CDR3 loop reads CASSPGQGNYEQYF. The DNA for the CDR3 is TGTGCCAGCAGCCCGGGACAGGGGAACTACGAGCAGTACTTC.

The rearrangement uses TRBV5-1 and TRBJ1-3; 8 nucleotides agree with TRBD1. Germline loops: CDR1 SGHRS, CDR2 YFSETQ. V shed 0 bases, J shed 3 bases, and the junction held 5 bases outside the gene matches. The CDR3 totals 16 residues. CDR3 loop: CASSLAGGARGNTIYF. The DNA for the CDR3 is TGCGCCAGCAGCTTGGCAGGGGGCGCGCGTGGAAACACCATATATTTT.

The CDR3 nucleotides are TGTGCCAGTAGTCCGGGACAAAAGCAGCCCCAGCATTTT. Translated: CASSPGQKQPQHF. The rearrangement uses TRBV19 and TRBJ1-5; perhaps TRBD1 as D (6 bases). The CDR3 consists of 13 residues. CDR1 and CDR2 from the germline V gene are LNHDA and SQIVND (reference sequence). Trimming removed 5 bases at V and 7 bases at J, with 12 bases between.

This clone was detected a few times. The J gene is TRBJ2-2, the V gene TRBV7-2, with 13 nucleotides matching TRBD2. V lost 3 bases, J lost 8 bases, and 9 bases stayed unmatched. There are 17 residues in the CDR3. The germline V gene encodes CDR1 SGHTA and CDR2 FQGNSA. The CDR3 DNA follows: TGTGCCAGCAGCTTCCGACTAGCGGGGGGCCCTCGAGGGGAGCTGTTTTTT. It codes for CASSFRLAGGPRGELFF.

V and J are TRBV18 and TRBJ1-2; weak D call: TRBD1 (5 bases). The CDR3 is made up of 13 amino acids. The V gene's germline CDR1 is KGHSH and CDR2 LQKENI. Trimming took 3 bases from V and 4 from J, leaving 9 bases between them. In DNA, the CDR3 is TGTGCCAGCTCACCTGACAGCTTCTATGGCTACACCTTC. This translates into CASSPDSFYGYTF.

The rearrangement joins TRBV6-1 to TRBJ2-7; 10 bases are a match to TRBD1. Germline assignment: CDR1 MNHNS and CDR2 SASEGT. V was clipped by 6 bases and J by 6 bases; unmatched bases: 8. The CDR3 contains 14 residues. CDR3 amino acids: CASSAGTGVGEQYF. The CDR3 nucleotides read TGTGCCAGCAGCGCGGGGACAGGGGTAGGCGAGCAGTACTTC.

This clone was observed once. CDR3 coding DNA: TGTGCCAGCAGCGGAAACAGGGTGAACACTGAAGCTTTCTTT. Residues: CASSGNRVNTEAFF. This chain links TRBV11-3 with TRBJ1-1; the D gene is possibly TRBD1 (6 bases). With 5 bases removed from V and 0 bases from J, the gap between germline ends came to 10 bases. This CDR3 has 14 residues. Germline values: CDR1 SGHNT, CDR2 YENEEA.

J is TRBJ2-7 and V is TRBV6-5, with D possibly TRBD2 on 6 matching bases. This CDR3 is 13 amino acids long. Germline V gene sequence: CDR1 MNHEY, CDR2 SVGAGI. V was clipped by 7 bases and J by 4 bases, with 14 bases between them. The CDR3 coding sequence is TGTGCCAGCACCCCTTCGGCGGGGTACGAGCAGTACTTC. It is translated as CASTPSAGYEQYF.

Only one count was recorded for this clone. V gene TRBV19 combines with J gene TRBJ1-6; 8 bases align to TRBD1. The CDR3 extends over 15 amino acids. V trimming: 6 bases; J trimming: 7 bases; junction bases outside the gene matches: 8. Looked up from germline, CDR1 is LNHDA and CDR2 is SQIVND (reference sequence). The CDR3 loop reads CASRNQGARNSPLHF. CDR3 coding DNA: TGTGCCAGTAGAAACCAGGGGGCAAGGAATTCACCCCTCCACTTT.

This clone was observed a single time. This chain connects TRBV2 to TRBJ2-7, with D perhaps matching TRBD1 (5 bases). The V end was cut by 4 bases, the J end by 2 bases, with 9 bases between. In germline, CDR1 is SNHLY, CDR2 FYNNEI. This CDR3 has 13 residues. CDR3 nucleotides: TGTGCCAGCAGTGTTCGACAGACCTACGAGCAGTACTTC. It yields the protein CASSVRQTYEQYF.

This chain connects TRBV9 to TRBJ1-2; D perhaps matches TRBD1 (5 bases). V dropped 4 bases and J dropped 2 bases, with 15 bases sitting between them. The CDR3 sequence is 15 residues long. Germline values: CDR1 SGDLS, CDR2 YYNGEE. CDR3 coding DNA: TGTGCCAGCAGCCCAAGGGCAGGGCCGAACTATGGCTACACCTTC. Protein product: CASSPRAGPNYGYTF.

The chain is built from TRBV18 and TRBJ1-3; a possible D gene is TRBD1 (6 bases). CDR3 size: 15 residues. Deletions cut 0 bases from V and 4 bases from J, with 10 bases between. Germline V gene lookup returns CDR1 KGHSH and CDR2 LQKENI. The CDR3 is CASSPPPGAGNTIYF. CDR3 bases: TGTGCCAGCTCACCACCGCCAGGGGCCGGAAACACCATATATTTT.

The rearrangement joins TRBV6-5 to TRBJ1-5; tentatively, D is TRBD1 (6 bases). CDR3 length equals 14 residues. CDR1 is MNHEY and CDR2 is SVGAGI in the germline V gene. The V end was cut by 2 bases, the J end by 7 bases, with 12 bases between. DNA for the CDR3: TGTGCCAGCAGTTACGGGGGGGCCGGGCAGCCCCAGCATTTT. Translation gives CASSYGGAGQPQHF.

This chain links TRBV28 with TRBJ1-2; D gene ambiguous. This CDR3 is 12 amino acids long. The V end lost 2 bases, the J end lost 5 bases, and 6 bases lay between the germline ends. In germline, CDR1 is MDHEN, CDR2 SYDVKM. The CDR3, as DNA: TGTGCCAGCAGTTTAGTACAGTATGGCTACACCTTC. Its translation is CASSLVQYGYTF.

J is TRBJ1-5 and V is TRBV6-5; D ambiguous. CDR1 and CDR2 (germline): MNHEY, SVGAGI. Trimming stripped 8 bases from V and 4 bases from J, with 12 bases between. The CDR3 sequence is 13 residues long. The CDR3 sequence: CASPLRANQPQHF. The CDR3 DNA reads as TGTGCCAGCCCCCTGCGGGCAAATCAGCCCCAGCATTTT.

This clone was observed a handful of times. The chain is built from TRBV5-1 and TRBJ2-7; 8 nucleotides match TRBD2. V was clipped by 1 base and J by 5 bases; unmatched bases: 11. Germline CDR1 and CDR2: SGHRS and YFSETQ. The CDR3 has 16 residues. The CDR3 here is CASSLPGGASPHEQYF. CDR3 DNA sequence: TGCGCCAGCAGCTTGCCGGGGGGGGCCTCTCCCCACGAGCAGTACTTC.

This clone has only a few counts. The chain joins TRBV6-5 to TRBJ2-1; 7 bases line up with TRBD2. This CDR3 has 15 residues. CDR1 MNHEY and CDR2 SVGAGI come from the germline V gene. V trimming: 10 bases; J trimming: 0 bases; junction bases outside the gene matches: 9. CDR3 sequence reads: CATLLRGSSYNEQFF. The DNA for the CDR3 is TGTGCCACCCTTTTGCGGGGGAGCTCCTACAATGAGCAGTTCTTC.

In this sample, this clone turned up once. The CDR3, as DNA: TGTGCCAGCAGCTTACCCACTAGCGGGCTGAACGAGCAGTACTTC. Translation gives CASSLPTSGLNEQYF. This chain uses TRBV7-2 with TRBJ2-5; 9 bases agree with TRBD2. The J call may not be correct, given that the DNA end is closer to TRBJ2-7. The CDR3 consists of 15 residues. Germline loops: CDR1 SGHTA, CDR2 FQGNSA.

This sequence joins TRBV30 and TRBJ1-4, with 9 nucleotides matching TRBD1. Germline lookup yields CDR1 GTSNPN and CDR2 SVGIG (reference sequence). The ends lost 0 bases at V and 5 bases at J; junction bases unmatched: 1. The CDR3 has 14 amino acids. The CDR3 sequence is CAWSVGTGNEKLFF. In nucleotides, the CDR3 is TGTGCCTGGAGTGTAGGGACAGGGAATGAAAAACTGTTTTTT.